These 32 T cell receptor beta chains share one sample of origin, sequenced in a study of cytomegalovirus exposure and HLA in healthy donors. It was with 60 Vbeta and 13 Jbeta primers that the PCR ran. TCRdb's table, derived via immunoSEQ multiplex PCR, lists solely in-frame clones and lacks some. The data hold 45,000 to 70,000 clones, with 65% to 85% observed a single time. The sample consisted of PBMCs. Receptors were obtained from a young man in good health and CMV-seronegative.

The chain joins TRBV30 to TRBJ1-6; 9 bases align to TRBD1. The CDR3 length is 14 residues. Germline assignment: CDR1 GTSNPN and CDR2 SVGIG (reference sequence). Trimming at V came to 4 bases and at J to 5 bases, leaving 3 bases not matched to a gene. For the CDR3, the DNA is TGTGCCTGGACCGGGACAGGGCATAATTCACCCCTCCACTTT. Translating it yields CAWTGTGHNSPLHF. The whole variable domain, remainder taken from reference TRBV30 and TRBJ1-6, is SQTIHQWPATLVQPVGSPLSLECTVEGTSNPNLYWYRQAAGRGLQLLFYSVGIGQISSEVPQNLSASRPQDRQFILSSKKLLLSDSGFYLCAWTGTGHNSPLHFGNGTRLTVT.

The V call is TRBV6-5, the J call TRBJ1-5; D gene ambiguous. The V end lost 5 bases, the J end lost 0 bases, and 8 bases lay between the germline ends. Germline V CDR1 and CDR2: MNHEY, SVGAGI. The CDR3 has 14 residues. CDR3 bases: TGTGCCAGCAGTAGGAGGGCTAGCAATCAGCCCCAGCATTTT. Translating it yields CASSRRASNQPQHF.

The chain couples TRBV5-4 to TRBJ1-3; TRBD1 is a possible D gene (5 bases). Trimming took 2 bases from V and 2 from J, leaving 11 bases between them. The CDR3 runs to 15 residues. The germline V gene encodes CDR1 SGHNT and CDR2 YYREEE (reference sequence). The CDR3 nucleotides read TGTGCCAGCAGCTTTTCAGGGTTGGCTGGAAACACCATATATTTT. Amino acid sequence: CASSFSGLAGNTIYF.

The rearrangement joins TRBV28 to TRBJ2-1, with TRBD2 identical over 9 bases. The V gene's germline CDR1 is MDHEN and CDR2 SYDVKM. CDR3 length: 14 residues. Trimming removed 5 bases from V and 4 bases from J; junction bases left unmatched: 3. The CDR3 here is CASSVSGGYNEQFF. Written as DNA, the CDR3 is TGTGCCAGCAGTGTAAGCGGGGGGTACAATGAGCAGTTCTTC.

This clone was recorded a few times. The gene calls are TRBV4-1 and TRBJ1-2, with 8 bases identical to TRBD1. This CDR3 comprises 14 residues. V shed 4 bases and J 4 bases; nucleotides not matched to a gene: 5. Germline CDR1 MGHRA, CDR2 YSYEKL. CDR3 nucleotide sequence: TGCGCCAGCAGCCTGGGGGGACAGGTCTATGGCTACACCTTC. It codes for CASSLGGQVYGYTF.

The gene calls are TRBV4-2 and TRBJ2-3; no clear D gene. V was cut by 3 bases and J by 4 bases, with 5 bases left in between. Germline V gives CDR1 LGHNA, CDR2 YNFKEQ. The CDR3 contains 12 residues. CDR3 sequence reads: CASSHVSDTQYF. As DNA, the CDR3 is TGTGCCAGCAGCCACGTGTCAGATACGCAGTATTTT.

The chain has TRBV7-9 and TRBJ2-5; TRBD2 aligns across 10 bases. The CDR3 consists of 15 residues. The germline CDR1 and CDR2 sequences are SEHNR and FQNEAQ (reference sequence). Trimming took 2 bases from V and 3 from J; bases not matched to a gene: 3. The CDR3 DNA reads as TGTGCCAGCAGCTTATGGACTAGCGGAGAAGAGACCCAGTACTTC. Protein product: CASSLWTSGEETQYF.

This clone was recorded only once. The V call is TRBV2, the J call TRBJ2-5, with 9 bases aligning to TRBD1. Germline CDR1 is SNHLY and CDR2 is FYNNEI. With 4 bases clipped from V and 1 base from J, the junction kept 7 bases outside the gene matches. This CDR3 is built from 16 residues. The CDR3 sequence: CASSAGQGRAQETQYF. The CDR3, as DNA: TGTGCCAGCAGTGCGGGACAGGGAAGGGCCCAAGAGACCCAGTACTTC. The variable domain in full, with the rest retrieved from reference TRBV2 and TRBJ2-5, is EPEVTQTPSHQVTQMGQEVILRCVPISNHLYFYWYRQILGQKVEFLVSFYNNEISEKSEIFDDQFSVERPDGSNFTLKIRSTKLEDSAMYFCASSAGQGRAQETQYFGPGTRLLVL.

The chain has TRBV27 and TRBJ1-6; D is perhaps TRBD1 (6 bases). V was clipped by 8 bases and J by 0 bases, with 11 bases between them. The length of the CDR3 is 15 residues. In germline, CDR1 is MNHEY, CDR2 SMNVEV (reference sequence). The CDR3 spells CASRQGSSYNSPLHF. In DNA, the CDR3 is TGTGCCAGCCGCCAGGGGAGCTCCTATAATTCACCCCTCCACTTT.

This chain connects TRBV7-2 to TRBJ2-7; 13 nucleotides agree with TRBD2. V lost 2 bases, J lost 3 bases, and 4 bases stayed unmatched. Germline V CDR1 and CDR2: SGHTA, FQGNSA. The CDR3 sequence is 16 residues long. The CDR3 region has the DNA TGTGCCAGCAGCTTAACTAGCGGGGGGGCCAGCTACGAGCAGTACTTC. Translation: CASSLTSGGASYEQYF. Full variable domain (remainder filled in from reference TRBV7-2 and TRBJ2-7): GAGVSQSPSNKVTEKGKDVELRCDPISGHTALYWYRQSLGQGLEFLIYFQGNSAPDKSGLPSDRFSAERTGGSVSTLTIQRTQQEDSAVYLCASSLTSGGASYEQYFGPGTRLTVT.

The chain combines TRBV7-9 with TRBJ1-2; D is perhaps TRBD1 (6 bases). Trimming removed 5 bases from V and 6 bases from J, with 19 bases in between. This CDR3 is built from 15 residues. From germline, CDR1 is SEHNR and CDR2 FQNEAQ (reference sequence). This CDR3 reads CASSPRGSTPDGYTF. The CDR3 nucleotides read TGTGCCAGCAGCCCCAGGGGTTCCACCCCTGATGGCTACACCTTC.

This chain links TRBV7-2 with TRBJ2-3; no firm D call. Trimming stripped 1 base from V and 2 bases from J, with 13 bases between. The CDR3 runs 16 residues. The germline CDR1 and CDR2 sequences are SGHTA and FQGNSA. CDR3 coding DNA: TGTGCCAGCAGCTTAGTTCTGGCAACCCACACAGATACGCAGTATTTT. It specifies CASSLVLATHTDTQYF. Variable domain in full (rest from reference TRBV7-2 and TRBJ2-3): GAGVSQSPSNKVTEKGKDVELRCDPISGHTALYWYRQSLGQGLEFLIYFQGNSAPDKSGLPSDRFSAERTGGSVSTLTIQRTQQEDSAVYLCASSLVLATHTDTQYFGPGTRLTVL.

This chain connects TRBV28 to TRBJ1-1; no clear D. Germline-derived CDR1 and CDR2 are MDHEN and SYDVKM. The CDR3 contains 16 residues. V lost 6 bases and J 2 bases, leaving 19 bases between the germline ends. The DNA for the CDR3 is TGTGCCAGCAGAGGACTGCTAAATACGCTAAACACTGAAGCTTTCTTT. Protein: CASRGLLNTLNTEAFF.

The V call is TRBV28, the J call TRBJ2-3; 7 nucleotides align to TRBD2. Looked up from germline, CDR1 is MDHEN and CDR2 is SYDVKM. The CDR3 covers 12 residues. V was pared by 7 bases and J by 3 bases, with 1 base of the junction left unmatched. The CDR3 loop reads CASTGGTDTQYF. The DNA of the CDR3 is TGTGCCAGCACGGGGGGTACAGATACGCAGTATTTT.

This rearrangement joins TRBV5-4 to TRBJ2-5; D possibly corresponds to TRBD2 (6 bases). Judging by the DNA end, TRBJ2-7 fits better; the J call may be wrong. The CDR3 is 14 residues long. Germline V gene lookup returns CDR1 SGHNT and CDR2 YYREEE (reference sequence). This CDR3 reads CASSVPGLPSEQYF. CDR3 sequence (DNA): TGTGCCAGCAGTGTCCCGGGACTTCCGTCCGAGCAGTACTTC.

This clone has a single count. The J gene is TRBJ1-5, the V gene TRBV30; 12 bases are a match to TRBD1. V lost 5 bases, J lost 7 bases, and 3 bases stayed unmatched. In germline, CDR1 is GTSNPN, CDR2 SVGIG (reference sequence). The CDR3 has 13 residues. This CDR3 reads CAWGTGGSQPQHF. The DNA of the CDR3 is TGTGCCTGGGGGACAGGGGGCAGCCAGCCCCAGCATTTT.

V usage is TRBV7-6 and J usage is TRBJ2-2; 8 bases line up with TRBD1. V lost 6 bases and J lost 6; bases outside the gene matches: 18. The CDR3 is 18 amino acids. CDR1 is SGHVS and CDR2 is FNYEAQ in the germline V gene. CDR3 loop: CASRENYETGVSSGELFF. The CDR3 bases are TGTGCCAGCAGGGAAAATTATGAGACAGGGGTATCGTCCGGGGAGCTGTTTTTT. The variable domain in full, completed from reference TRBV7-6 and TRBJ2-2, reads GAGVSQSPRYKVTKRGQDVALRCDPISGHVSLYWYRQALGQGPEFLTYFNYEAQQDKSGLPNDRFSAERPEGSISTLTIQRTEQRDSAMYRCASRENYETGVSSGELFFGEGSRLTVL.

This clone was detected a few times. The chain links TRBV6-6 to TRBJ1-1, with TRBD1 as a possible D gene (6 bases). The CDR3 contains 15 residues. Germline V gene data show CDR1 as MNHNY and CDR2 as SVGAGI (reference sequence). V shed 4 bases and J shed 3 bases, with 15 bases lying between them. The CDR3 sequence: CASSSFRGWYTEAFF. For the CDR3, the DNA is TGTGCCAGCAGTTCCTTCAGGGGATGGTACACTGAAGCTTTCTTT.

The chain is built from TRBV6-5 and TRBJ2-7; the D is unclear. Trimming shortened V by 0 bases and J by 1 base, and 7 bases separated the two germline ends. Germline CDR1 reads MNHEY; CDR2 reads SVGAGI. This CDR3 is built from 14 residues. CDR3 in amino acids: CASSYSTASYEQYF. Written as DNA, the CDR3 is TGTGCCAGCAGTTACTCGACTGCTTCCTACGAGCAGTACTTC.

V and J are TRBV29-1 and TRBJ1-2; D is ambiguous. The CDR3 covers 15 residues. Germline V CDR1 and CDR2: SQVTM, ANQGSEA. Deletions cut 6 bases from V and 5 bases from J, with 22 bases between. CDR3 nucleotide sequence: TGCAGCGTGAAAATTGGACGGGGAGTCGCGTATGGCTACACCTTC. Its translation: CSVKIGRGVAYGYTF.

The chain uses TRBV19 and TRBJ1-2, with 8 bases matching TRBD1. CDR3 size: 19 residues. After removal of 1 base from V and 5 bases from J, the junction contained 18 bases not matched to a gene. Germline CDR1 LNHDA, CDR2 SQIVND (reference sequence). Written as DNA, the CDR3 is TGTGCCAGTAGTATAGCCCCCAACTTCGGGGACAGGAAAACATATGGCTACACCTTC. Protein: CASSIAPNFGDRKTYGYTF. The full variable domain, completed using reference TRBV19 and TRBJ1-2, is DGGITQSPKYLFRKEGQNVTLSCEQNLNHDAMYWYRQDPGQGLRLIYYSQIVNDFQKGDIAEGYSVSREKKESFPLTVTSAQKNPTAFYLCASSIAPNFGDRKTYGYTFGSGTRLTVV.

The table lists this clone with a count of one. The CDR3 sequence is CASSLGQGVIEKKFF. CDR3 bases: TGTGCCAGCAGCTTAGGACAGGGTGTTATAGAGAAAAAGTTCTTC. The genes are TRBV7-2 and TRBJ2-1; the match to TRBD1 covers 7 bases. J gave up 14 bases and V 1 base, and 14 bases lay outside the gene matches. The CDR3 spans 15 residues. Germline V gene sequence: CDR1 SGHTA, CDR2 FQGNSA.

CDR3 sequence: CASSLRTGGSYEQYF. CDR3 coding DNA: TGTGCCAGCAGCTTACGAACAGGGGGCTCCTACGAGCAGTACTTC. This rearrangement joins TRBV7-4 to TRBJ2-7; TRBD1 matches 8 bases. Germline trimming cut 2 bases from V and 0 bases from J; bases unmatched to any gene: 3. The CDR3 spans 15 residues. Germline V gene sequence: CDR1 SGHVT, CDR2 SQSDAQ.

The V call is TRBV27, the J call TRBJ1-1, with D possibly TRBD1 on 5 matching bases. The CDR3 runs to 16 residues. The germline gives CDR1 MNHEY, CDR2 SMNVEV (reference sequence). The ends were cut back, 5 bases at V and 0 bases at J, with 16 bases in the middle. CDR3 in amino acids: CASSRVAGRVNTEAFF. The CDR3 nucleotides read TGTGCCAGCAGTAGGGTGGCAGGGAGGGTGAACACTGAAGCTTTCTTT.

The chain is built from TRBV7-2 and TRBJ2-1; 8 nucleotides match TRBD1. Germline assignment: CDR1 SGHTA and CDR2 FQGNSA. The CDR3 consists of 15 residues. V lost 4 bases and J lost 9; bases outside the gene matches: 11. This CDR3 is CASSSQSTGASEQFF. The DNA of the CDR3 is TGTGCCAGCAGCTCCCAATCGACAGGGGCTAGTGAGCAGTTCTTC.

The chain employs TRBV5-1 and TRBJ1-2; D unresolved. This CDR3 contains 15 residues. CDR1 and CDR2 from the germline V gene are SGHRS and YFSETQ. Deletions cut 0 bases from V and 6 bases from J, with 15 bases between. CDR3 protein: CASSLGGSRGDGYTF. The CDR3 nucleotides are TGCGCCAGCAGCTTGGGCGGGTCAAGAGGAGATGGCTACACCTTC.

The chain employs TRBV7-3 and TRBJ1-3; 11 bases fit TRBD1. With 4 bases clipped from V and 3 bases from J, the junction kept 8 bases outside the gene matches. Germline CDR1 and CDR2: SGHTA and FQGTGA. This CDR3 comprises 17 residues. The CDR3 sequence is CASSSPGTGGFGNTIYF. The CDR3 DNA follows: TGTGCCAGCAGCTCCCCTGGGACAGGGGGATTTGGAAACACCATATATTTT.

The rearrangement uses TRBV18 and TRBJ2-1; TRBD1 agrees at 8 bases. J gave up 5 bases and V 3 bases, and 6 bases lay outside the gene matches. The CDR3 is 15 residues long. Germline lookup yields CDR1 KGHSH and CDR2 LQKENI. CDR3 nucleotide sequence: TGTGCCAGCTCACCGACAGGGGCTTTGGACAATGAGCAGTTCTTC. This translates into CASSPTGALDNEQFF.

The genes are TRBV6-5 and TRBJ2-7; D possibly corresponds to TRBD2 (6 bases). CDR3 size: 15 residues. V was clipped by 0 bases and J by 3 bases, with 12 bases between them. Germline V CDR1 and CDR2: MNHEY, SVGAGI. CDR3 loop: CASSYSGGDLYEQYF. The DNA of the CDR3 is TGTGCCAGCAGTTACTCTGGAGGGGACCTCTACGAGCAGTACTTC.

This clone was recorded only once. J is TRBJ2-7 and V is TRBV7-2, with TRBD2 matching over 11 bases. The germline V gene has CDR1 SGHTA and CDR2 FQGNSA. V shed 0 bases, J shed 6 bases, and the junction held 4 bases outside the gene matches. CDR3 length: 15 residues. The CDR3 protein is CASSLARTSGLEQYF. CDR3 sequence (DNA): TGTGCCAGCAGCTTAGCGAGGACTAGCGGGCTCGAGCAGTACTTC.

This clone was seen more than once but under ten times. This rearrangement joins TRBV4-2 to TRBJ2-7, with 9 bases fitting TRBD2. With V trimmed by 1 base and J by 6 bases, 7 bases remained unmatched. There are 15 residues in the CDR3. Germline V gene sequence: CDR1 LGHNA, CDR2 YNFKEQ. CDR3 loop: CASSQGSSGIAEQYF. CDR3 coding DNA: TGTGCCAGCAGCCAAGGGTCTAGCGGGATTGCCGAGCAGTACTTC.

The J gene is TRBJ2-1, the V gene TRBV10-3; TRBD1 might be the D (6 bases). The CDR3 loop spans 13 amino acids. V lost 10 bases and J 9 bases, leaving 19 bases between the germline ends. Germline V gives CDR1 ENHRY, CDR2 SYGVKD. The CDR3 region is CATWDTGVGEQFF. As DNA, the CDR3 is TGTGCCACTTGGGACACCGGTGTTGGTGAGCAGTTCTTC.